This T cell receptor beta chain was retrieved from a study of blood T cell repertoires in COVID-19. Overall study context: Italy, Spain and the United States were the sources of the convalescent and acute COVID-19 samples. In each case, the material was cDNA or gDNA derived from T cells, B-cell-depleted T cells, or PBMCs.

Germline lookup yields CDR1 KGHSH and CDR2 LQKENI. J was trimmed by 0 bases and V by 3 bases; bases with no gene match: 10. The CDR3 is 18 residues long. Authors' data handling: Nucleated cell number was recorded as an estimate derived from reference gene primer amplification. The protocol was immunoSEQ multiplex PCR, while the TCRdb copy is restricted to in-frame clones and leaves out a portion. V, J and clone size derive from that table, while D and trimming were established from the DNA sequence. The sample has 150,000 to 200,000 clones, around 82% seen once. The sample taken for sequencing was peripheral blood. The chain combines TRBV18 with TRBJ1-3; TRBD1 matches 8 bases. This sequence was found in a man aged 55 to 70 with active or convalescent COVID-19. The CDR3 spells CASSPGTGGMISGNTIYF. In nucleotides, the CDR3 is TGTGCCAGCTCACCCGGAACAGGGGGAATGATCTCTGGAAACACCATATATTTT. The full variable domain, rest sourced from reference TRBV18 and TRBJ1-3, is NAGVMQNPRHLVRRRGQEARLRCSPMKGHSHVYWYRQLPEEGLKFMVYLQKENIIDESGMPKERFSAEFPKEGPSILRIQQVVRGDSAAYFCASSPGTGGMISGNTIYFGEGSWLTVV.